This note documents a single T cell receptor beta chain sequence. Its antigen is unidentified. These data are taken from a study of Ad26.COV2.S vaccination and SARS-CoV-2 variants. Study findings and constraints: Placebo and vaccine recipients had non-spike TCR breadth that was similar.

Indicated treatment: 15 to 20 received Ad26.COV2.S at low or high dose, single or two shots; 5 received placebo; per-sample allocation not given. Each sample was drawn 63 days after the first injection (of vaccine or placebo). This adult donor, from Boston, was 18-55 years old. It was Wuhan-strain SARS-CoV-2 spike that the Ad26 vaccine vector expressed. Sequenced by immunoSEQ multiplex PCR; TCRdb stores in-frame clones only, minus some. The sample carries about 350,000 clones, 88% recorded once. This CDR3 comprises 18 residues. Looked up from germline, CDR1 is SGHNT and CDR2 is YYREEE (reference sequence). The V and J ends lost 6 bases and 7 bases, in that order; junction bases with no gene match: 14.

V and J are TRBV5-4 and TRBJ1-6, with 12 bases identical to TRBD1. This TCR derives from a person aged 18 to 59 who received the Ad26.COV2.S COVID-19 vaccine or a placebo. The material sequenced was peripheral blood, taken in a trial of Ad26.COV2.S vaccine versus placebo. The CDR3 DNA reads as TGTGCCAGCACCGATATGGGACAGGGGGCGCGGAGGAATTCACCCCTCCACTTT. Its protein is CASTDMGQGARRNSPLHF.